This T cell receptor (beta chain) was observed in a study of T-cell memory formation after mild COVID-19. On the study more broadly: TCR clustering was largely donor specific. General observations from the study: Clones that contracted from day 15 to 85 had balanced CD4/CD8; later expanders were CD4+ biased. Second-wave clones with a day 37 peak had unconfirmed SARS-CoV-2 specificity. The study detected some responding clones in pre-infection memory, suggesting cross-reactive memory joined.

This clonotype was detected only a few times. Antigen specificity is unknown. TCRdb used MiXCR to reprocess the 5' RACE reads, holding one entry per CDR3 protein. The sample consists of 350,000 to 550,000 distinct CDR3 sequences, over 15% of them appearing once. V was pared by 5 bases and J by 4 bases, with 4 bases of the junction left unmatched. The V gene's germline CDR1 is LGHNA and CDR2 YSLEER. There are 13 residues in the CDR3. The source of this sequence is a man aged 18 to 29 who had mild COVID-19 (a few samples of this study predate the infection). Cell type and time point are not known. Sequencing was done on a sample of PBMCs or a T cell subset sorted from them (not recorded which). The chain is built from TRBV4-3 and TRBJ1-1, with TRBD1 matching 7 bases. The CDR3 is CASSATGATEAFF. DNA of the CDR3: TGCGCCAGCAGCGCCACAGGGGCCACTGAAGCTTTCTTT.